These T cell receptor beta chains were read from a single sample in a study of T-cell reconstitution after alpha-beta-depleted transplantation in children. TCRdb fed the PCR reads into MiXCR, producing one record per CDR3 protein. Here the sample spans a few hundred thousand distinct CDR3 sequences, less than 15% being singletons. The specimen comprised PBMCs, sampled from the stem cell graft. The receptors were sampled from a human donor who donated a stem cell graft to a child with Fanconi anemia. Each CDR3 is given with its conserved first and last residue. Fields, in order: J gene, V gene, D gene, clone size, CDR3 DNA, CDR3 protein. The D gene is left open where the match is weak. Clone size is stated in some rows and not others, as once, few, many or a class when expanded.

J gene: TRBJ2-7
V gene: TRBV12-3/TRBV12-4
D gene: NA
clone size: few
CDR3 DNA: TGTGCCAGCAGTTCGTTCCAGGGACCAGGCGAGCAGTACTTC
CDR3 protein: CASSSFQGPGEQYF

J gene: TRBJ1-2
V gene: TRBV6-1
D gene: TRBD1
clone size: NA
CDR3 DNA: TGTGCCAGCACCCGAGGACAGGCCTATGGCTACACCTTC
CDR3 protein: CASTRGQAYGYTF

J gene: TRBJ2-1
V gene: TRBV10-2
D gene: TRBD2
clone size: NA
CDR3 DNA: TGCGCCAGCAACAGGCCGGGGGGGAACAATGAGCAGTTCTTC
CDR3 protein: CASNRPGGNNEQFF

J gene: TRBJ2-2
V gene: TRBV5-1
D gene: TRBD1
clone size: NA
CDR3 DNA: TGCGCCAGCGCCCCCGGGACAGCGAACACCGGGGAGCTGTTTTTT
CDR3 protein: CASAPGTANTGELFF

J gene: TRBJ1-1
V gene: TRBV3-1
D gene: NA
clone size: NA
CDR3 DNA: TGTGCCAGCAGCCGTCTTTACAGAGGTGGAACTGAAGCTTTCTTT
CDR3 protein: CASSRLYRGGTEAFF

J gene: TRBJ1-5
V gene: TRBV20-1
D gene: TRBD1
clone size: few
CDR3 DNA: TGCAGTGCGAGTTCCCACAGGGGGCATCAGCCCCAGCATTTT
CDR3 protein: CSASSHRGHQPQHF

J gene: TRBJ2-1
V gene: TRBV7-9
D gene: TRBD2
clone size: many
CDR3 DNA: TGTGCCAGCAGCTTATGGTGGAGTAGCGGGGACCCCTACAATGAGCAGTTCTTC
CDR3 protein: CASSLWWSSGDPYNEQFF

J gene: TRBJ1-1
V gene: TRBV27
D gene: TRBD1
clone size: many
CDR3 DNA: TGTGCCAGCAGTTTAGGAGGGGGCTTCACTGAAGCTTTCTTT
CDR3 protein: CASSLGGGFTEAFF

J gene: TRBJ2-5
V gene: TRBV12-3/TRBV12-4
D gene: TRBD1
clone size: many
CDR3 DNA: TGTGCCAGCAGACGGGACAGCCAAGAGACCCAGTACTTC
CDR3 protein: CASRRDSQETQYF

J gene: TRBJ1-1
V gene: TRBV27
D gene: TRBD1
clone size: few
CDR3 DNA: TGTGCCAGCAGGGGGCCGGACAGGGGAAGGTTGGGTGAAGCTTTCTTT
CDR3 protein: CASRGPDRGRLGEAFF

J gene: TRBJ2-3
V gene: TRBV12-3/TRBV12-4
D gene: TRBD1
clone size: few
CDR3 DNA: TGTGCCAGCAGTTTTTTCGGGACAGGGGCAGATACGCAGTATTTT
CDR3 protein: CASSFFGTGADTQYF

J gene: TRBJ2-7
V gene: TRBV30
D gene: TRBD1
clone size: few
CDR3 DNA: TGTGCCTGGAGTGAACAGGGGTGGGAGCAGTACTTC
CDR3 protein: CAWSEQGWEQYF

J gene: TRBJ1-1
V gene: TRBV2
D gene: NA
clone size: many
CDR3 DNA: TGTGCCAGCAGACCGGGAGGGTTCACTGAAGCTTTCTTT
CDR3 protein: CASRPGGFTEAFF

J gene: TRBJ2-5
V gene: TRBV3-1
D gene: NA
clone size: NA
CDR3 DNA: TGTGCCAGCAATGTTGGCCTGGGGGAGACCCAGTACTTC
CDR3 protein: CASNVGLGETQYF

J gene: TRBJ1-6
V gene: TRBV5-6
D gene: TRBD1
clone size: few
CDR3 DNA: TGTGCCAGCAGCTTCACCACGGGGACAGGGGGTAATTCACCCCTCCACTTT
CDR3 protein: CASSFTTGTGGNSPLHF

J gene: TRBJ2-7
V gene: TRBV20-1
D gene: NA
clone size: many
CDR3 DNA: TGCAGTGCCGAGGGGGCTAGCGGCTACGAGCAGTACTTC
CDR3 protein: CSAEGASGYEQYF

J gene: TRBJ1-2
V gene: TRBV29-1
D gene: TRBD1
clone size: NA
CDR3 DNA: TGCAGCGTTGTATACCGCGGGGACAGTATTAACTATGGCTACACCTTC
CDR3 protein: CSVVYRGDSINYGYTF

J gene: TRBJ2-7
V gene: TRBV6-1
D gene: TRBD1
clone size: few
CDR3 DNA: TGTGCCAGCTTTGGGGGGACAGGAGAGCAGTACTTC
CDR3 protein: CASFGGTGEQYF

J gene: TRBJ2-3
V gene: TRBV12-3/TRBV12-4
D gene: NA
clone size: many
CDR3 DNA: TGTGCCAGCAGTTTGGGGGACTTCACAGATACGCAGTATTTT
CDR3 protein: CASSLGDFTDTQYF

J gene: TRBJ2-7
V gene: TRBV7-2
D gene: NA
clone size: NA
CDR3 DNA: TGTGCCAGCAGCTTATCGACAGCCGCCTACGAGCAGTACTTC
CDR3 protein: CASSLSTAAYEQYF

J gene: TRBJ1-1
V gene: TRBV11-2
D gene: NA
clone size: few
CDR3 DNA: TGTGCCAGCAGTTATTCGACAGAGAACACTGAAGCTTTCTTT
CDR3 protein: CASSYSTENTEAFF

J gene: TRBJ2-3
V gene: TRBV13
D gene: NA
clone size: NA
CDR3 DNA: TGTGCCAGCAGCTTCGAGCCCGGCACAGATACGCAGTATTTT
CDR3 protein: CASSFEPGTDTQYF

J gene: TRBJ1-2
V gene: TRBV10-3
D gene: NA
clone size: few
CDR3 DNA: TGTGCCATCAAAGGTGACTATGGCTACACCTTC
CDR3 protein: CAIKGDYGYTF

J gene: TRBJ1-3
V gene: TRBV10-3
D gene: TRBD1
clone size: NA
CDR3 DNA: TGTGCCATCAGTGAAAAACACGGGACAGGGATCGTGTCTCGGGCTGGAAACACCATATATTTT
CDR3 protein: CAISEKHGTGIVSRAGNTIYF

J gene: TRBJ2-4
V gene: TRBV15
D gene: NA
clone size: many
CDR3 DNA: TGTGCCACCAGCAGAGGAAAGGCAGTTGAATTGGCCAAAAACATTCAGTACTTC
CDR3 protein: CATSRGKAVELAKNIQYF

J gene: TRBJ2-3
V gene: TRBV24-1
D gene: NA
clone size: few
CDR3 DNA: TGTGCCACCAGTGACTCCAGGGGGGGACGAGATACGCAGTATTTT
CDR3 protein: CATSDSRGGRDTQYF

J gene: TRBJ2-1
V gene: TRBV7-9
D gene: NA
clone size: NA
CDR3 DNA: TGTGCCAGCAGCTTGGGAGAACCGAAGTTCTTC
CDR3 protein: CASSLGEPKFF

J gene: TRBJ2-1
V gene: TRBV4-3
D gene: TRBD2
clone size: once
CDR3 DNA: TGCGCCAGCAGCCAAGGCCCTAGCGGCCCCTACAATGAGCAGTTCTTC
CDR3 protein: CASSQGPSGPYNEQFF

J gene: TRBJ1-1
V gene: TRBV30
D gene: NA
clone size: NA
CDR3 DNA: TGTGCCTGGAGTGTAGATCGTACTGAAGCTTTCTTT
CDR3 protein: CAWSVDRTEAFF

J gene: TRBJ1-1
V gene: TRBV3-1
D gene: NA
clone size: many
CDR3 DNA: TGTGCCAGCAGCCAAGGAACCGGGCAGAACTCTGAAGCTTTCTTT
CDR3 protein: CASSQGTGQNSEAFF

J gene: TRBJ2-1
V gene: TRBV4-1
D gene: TRBD2
clone size: NA
CDR3 DNA: TGCGCCAGCAGCCAAGTCGCGGGGGGGCCCGATGAGCAGTTCTTC
CDR3 protein: CASSQVAGGPDEQFF

J gene: TRBJ2-5
V gene: TRBV18
D gene: TRBD1
clone size: many
CDR3 DNA: TGTGCCAGCTCTCTGACAGGGGATAAGGAGACCCAGTACTTC
CDR3 protein: CASSLTGDKETQYF

J gene: TRBJ1-2
V gene: TRBV15
D gene: NA
clone size: few
CDR3 DNA: TGTGCCACCAGCAGAGGACGGTTCATTCCGGACTATGGCTACACCTTC
CDR3 protein: CATSRGRFIPDYGYTF

J gene: TRBJ1-1
V gene: TRBV7-9
D gene: NA
clone size: many
CDR3 DNA: TGTGCCAGCAGCTTAGGACACCTTGAAGCTTTCTTT
CDR3 protein: CASSLGHLEAFF

J gene: TRBJ2-6
V gene: TRBV6-2/TRBV6-3
D gene: NA
clone size: NA
CDR3 DNA: TGTGCCACCCGGGGGCCTGGGGCCAACGTCCTGACTTTC
CDR3 protein: CATRGPGANVLTF

J gene: TRBJ1-1
V gene: TRBV4-3
D gene: NA
clone size: NA
CDR3 DNA: TGCGCCAGCAGCCAACAGGCCCGATCGACTGAAGCTTCCTTT
CDR3 protein: CASSQQARSTEASF

J gene: TRBJ2-7
V gene: TRBV7-8
D gene: NA
clone size: NA
CDR3 DNA: TGTGCCAGCAGCTTATATGAGAACGAGCAGTACTTC
CDR3 protein: CASSLYENEQYF

J gene: TRBJ1-5
V gene: TRBV6-2/TRBV6-3
D gene: NA
clone size: NA
CDR3 DNA: TGTGCCAGCAGTTACCCTGAACGGGTCCAAGTTAGCAATCAGCCCCAGCATTTT
CDR3 protein: CASSYPERVQVSNQPQHF

J gene: TRBJ2-4
V gene: TRBV20-1
D gene: NA
clone size: few
CDR3 DNA: TGCAGTGCTCCAGACAGTCTAGCCAAAAACATTCAGTACTTC
CDR3 protein: CSAPDSLAKNIQYF

J gene: TRBJ1-1
V gene: TRBV12-3/TRBV12-4
D gene: NA
clone size: NA
CDR3 DNA: TGTGCCAGCAGTTTTCAGGTCATCAACGTTTTCTTT
CDR3 protein: CASSFQVINVFF

J gene: TRBJ2-5
V gene: TRBV5-6
D gene: TRBD1
clone size: NA
CDR3 DNA: TGTGCCAGTAAACGGGACAGCCGCTCGGAGACCCAGTACTTC
CDR3 protein: CASKRDSRSETQYF